This T cell receptor (beta chain) is drawn from a study of post-analysis software for immune sequencing data (dated by TCRdb to 2013 to 2016). Study-wide context: Relapsing-remitting, secondary progressive and progressive-relapsing multiple sclerosis were recorded as disease courses, and subtype annotation was lacking for some patients. The patient repertoires were set against eleven to twelve previously published healthy control repertoires from donors whose ages ranged from 6 to 25 years. A subset of samples was prepared in parallel using single-end sample barcoding, then pooled and co-amplified after Illumina adapter ligation.

Its CDR3 holds 15 amino acids, cysteine through phenylalanine. CDR3 DNA only is kept here, 45 bases in frame from base 1. For CDR1 and CDR2, the germline V gene (reference sequence) lists LGHDT and YNNKEL. V loses 4 bases at its end and J loses 5 bases; junction bases beyond the gene matches: 9. Study-wide findings and limitations: Normalized Chao1 diversity was significantly lower in multiple sclerosis patients than controls, suggesting substantial peripheral T-cell clonal expansion. The multiple sclerosis patient group was slightly younger than the control group. Direct clustering with F measure showed strong co-clustering of samples prepared in the same batch, prompting a batch-effect correction. Patients showed significantly higher frequencies than controls for about 5 TRBV segments, among them TRBV5-6, TRBV5-1 and TRBV20-1.

To demonstrate the VDJtools post-analysis software, the study profiled TCR beta repertoires from the peripheral blood of some 13 young patients with multiple sclerosis. The multiple sclerosis patients were children and adolescents between roughly 6 and 16 years of age. This clonotype was seen a handful of times. No cognate antigen has been identified for it. Base-call qualities are not available, and no considerably larger clone is one nucleotide away. Libraries were made using PCR. For sequencing, an Illumina HiSeq 2500 was employed. To reduce PCR and sequencing biases, unique molecular identifiers were incorporated into the TCR beta cDNA libraries. Per 1 to 10 million input T cells, approximately 500,000 cDNA molecules were obtained, such that each molecule approximated one T cell. Patient libraries were prepared and sequenced with the same protocol used for the earlier healthy control dataset. Samples belonging to the same batch were prepared together, multiplexed and sequenced on a shared HiSeq lane. In the source study's methods: Raw barcoded reads were processed with MIGEC, discarding single-read molecular identifier groups before consensus assembly and CDR3 extraction. Clonotype tables were post-analysed with VDJtools, normalizing diversity by down-sampling all datasets to the smallest sample size. Repertoire overlap clustering matched CDR3 amino acid but not nucleotide sequences to correct batch-related cross-sample contamination. Using fastp at Q25 and MiXCR, TCRdb reprocessed the public reads and kept productive beta chains. Rows with one shared CDR3 protein collapse into an entry with the most common genes and DNA. The V and J calls and clone size are TCRdb's, not the authors'. The sample table holds roughly 580,000 distinct CDR3 sequences, of which roughly two fifths were seen once. The top ten hold approximately 1.7% of the sample.

This TCR derives from a girl between 10 and 17 years old with multiple sclerosis. In this chain, TRBV3-1 is recombined with TRBJ2-5; the junction holds 8 bases that match TRBD1. The source material was blood. The CDR3 region: CASSPWTGRMETQYF. The bases read TGTGCCAGCAGCCCTTGGACAGGGAGGATGGAGACCCAGTACTTC.